A single T cell receptor beta chain is shown here with its context. The sample originates from a study of control samples from healthy donors and cancer patients. TCRdb keeps only in-frame clones here, not all; method: immunoSEQ multiplex PCR. The sample records 130,000 to 150,000 clones, around 90% being singletons. Germline V lookup: CDR1 GTSNPN, CDR2 SVGIG (reference sequence). V was clipped by 0 bases and J by 3 bases; unmatched bases: 7. This CDR3 has 16 residues. The clonotype originates from a man between 25 and 39 years old in good health. The material sequenced was blood. The rearrangement uses TRBV30 and TRBJ1-4, with 7 bases matching TRBD1. CDR3 sequence reads: CAWSVRGGQPNEKLFF. CDR3 nucleotides: TGTGCCTGGAGTGTAAGAGGGGGACAGCCTAATGAAAAACTGTTTTTT.